These T cell receptor beta chains were read from a single sample in a study of T cells after posttransplantation cyclophosphamide. Sequencing used immunoSEQ multiplex PCR; TCRdb keeps in-frame clones, though not all of them. The sample includes roughly 19,000 clones, roughly 87% seen only once; the top ten take about 7%. Sequencing used PBMCs, obtained after allogeneic stem cell transplant with posttransplant cyclophosphamide. These receptors were collected from a female patient aged 40 to 55 who received an allogeneic stem cell transplant from a related donor, was CMV-positive, and had no GVHD. Certain T cells may be donor cells from the graft. Each CDR3 is given with its conserved first and last residue. The D gene is left open where the match is weak. Only part of the rows carry a size: once, few, many, or a class if the clone is expanded.

CDR3: CSAYYNEQFF
DNA: TGCAGTGCATACTACAATGAGCAGTTCTTC
D: NA
J: TRBJ2-1
size: NA
V: TRBV20-1

CDR3: CASRVGQGTGELFF
DNA: TGTGCCAGCAGGGTGGGGCAGGGCACCGGGGAGCTGTTTTTT
D: NA
J: TRBJ2-2
size: NA
V: TRBV28

CDR3: CASILGQGIQPQHF
DNA: TGTGCCAGCATTCTCGGACAGGGGATACAGCCCCAGCATTTT
D: TRBD1
J: TRBJ1-5
size: NA
V: TRBV2

CDR3: CASSQDERLADTQYF
DNA: TGCGCCAGCAGCCAAGATGAGAGATTGGCAGATACGCAGTATTTT
D: NA
J: TRBJ2-3
size: NA
V: TRBV4-3

CDR3: CASSPVGPSYEQYF
DNA: TGTGCCAGCAGCCCAGTGGGGCCGAGCTACGAGCAGTACTTC
D: NA
J: TRBJ2-7
size: NA
V: TRBV7-2

CDR3: CAWSAHPPGGYTF
DNA: TGTGCCTGGAGTGCTCACCCTCCGGGTGGCTACACCTTC
D: NA
J: TRBJ1-2
size: NA
V: TRBV30

CDR3: CASSLGLAGNTGELFF
DNA: TGTGCCAGCAGCCTCGGACTAGCGGGAAACACCGGGGAGCTGTTTTTT
D: TRBD2
J: TRBJ2-2
size: NA
V: TRBV5-8

CDR3: CASGTGRSGYTF
DNA: TGCGCCAGCGGGACAGGGCGAAGTGGCTACACCTTC
D: TRBD1
J: TRBJ1-2
size: NA
V: TRBV5-1

CDR3: CASSYPGGTVSYGYTF
DNA: TGTGCCAGCAGCTACCCCGGAGGGACAGTAAGCTATGGCTACACCTTC
D: TRBD1
J: TRBJ1-2
size: NA
V: TRBV7-2

CDR3: CASSLGTSNYEQYF
DNA: TGTGCCAGCAGTCTCGGGACTAGCAACTACGAGCAGTACTTC
D: TRBD2
J: TRBJ2-7
size: NA
V: TRBV7-9

CDR3: CASSQRTANIQYF
DNA: TGTGCCAGCAGCCAACGGACAGCGAACATTCAGTACTTC
D: NA
J: TRBJ2-4
size: NA
V: TRBV7-2

CDR3: CASSVETSGDVDEQYF
DNA: TGTGCCAGCAGTGTAGAGACTAGCGGGGACGTGGACGAGCAGTACTTC
D: TRBD2
J: TRBJ2-7
size: NA
V: TRBV2

CDR3: CASNGRGATNEKLFF
DNA: TGTGCCAGTAATGGGAGGGGCGCCACTAATGAAAAACTGTTTTTT
D: NA
J: TRBJ1-4
size: once
V: TRBV19

CDR3: CASSALAGGRNEQFF
DNA: TGTGCCAGCAGCGCCCTAGCGGGAGGGCGAAATGAGCAGTTCTTC
D: TRBD2
J: TRBJ2-1
size: NA
V: TRBV7-3

CDR3: CASSSVEYEQFF
DNA: TGTGCCAGCTCTTCTGTCGAGTATGAGCAGTTCTTC
D: NA
J: TRBJ2-1
size: NA
V: TRBV18

CDR3: CASSIAPSYEQYF
DNA: TGTGCCAGTAGTATCGCGCCGAGTTACGAGCAGTACTTC
D: NA
J: TRBJ2-7
size: NA
V: TRBV19

CDR3: CASTQGGDRAPRNF
DNA: TGTGCCAGCACCCAAGGGGGGGACAGGGCGCCTCGGAACTTC
D: TRBD1
J: TRBJ2-7
size: NA
V: TRBV28

CDR3: CASSLGLAGSTDTQYF
DNA: TGTGCCAGCAGCTTGGGACTAGCGGGAAGCACAGATACGCAGTATTTT
D: TRBD2
J: TRBJ2-3
size: few
V: TRBV5-5

CDR3: CASSLALAGGDTQYF
DNA: TGTGCCAGCAGCTTGGCACTAGCGGGAGGGGATACGCAGTATTTT
D: TRBD2
J: TRBJ2-3
size: NA
V: TRBV5-4

CDR3: CASRAGGVLDEQYF
DNA: TGTGCCAGCAGAGCGGGAGGGGTCTTAGACGAGCAGTACTTC
D: TRBD2
J: TRBJ2-7
size: NA
V: TRBV27

CDR3: CASSDSYRTPGELFF
DNA: TGTGCCAGCAGTGACTCATATAGAACACCGGGAGAGCTGTTTTTT
D: NA
J: TRBJ2-2
size: NA
V: TRBV6-4

CDR3: CASSPGTEQYF
DNA: TGTGCCAGCTCACCAGGGACTGAACAGTACTTC
D: NA
J: TRBJ2-7
size: NA
V: TRBV18

CDR3: CASSPSPSNTGELFF
DNA: TGTGCCAGCTCACCGAGTCCGTCGAACACCGGGGAGCTGTTTTTT
D: NA
J: TRBJ2-2
size: once
V: TRBV18

CDR3: CATRLAGVSGETQYF
DNA: TGTGCCACCCGACTAGCGGGAGTCTCCGGGGAGACCCAGTACTTC
D: TRBD2
J: TRBJ2-5
size: NA
V: TRBV19

CDR3: CATRTGDEQPQHF
DNA: TGTGCCACCAGAACAGGCGACGAACAGCCCCAGCATTTT
D: NA
J: TRBJ1-5
size: once
V: TRBV6-5

CDR3: CASSMTSGTRYNEQFF
DNA: TGTGCCAGCAGCATGACTTCCGGGACACGCTACAATGAGCAGTTCTTC
D: NA
J: TRBJ2-1
size: NA
V: TRBV7-9

CDR3: CASSLLTGTGEKLFF
DNA: TGTGCCAGCAGCTTGCTGACCGGGACAGGGGAAAAACTGTTTTTT
D: TRBD1
J: TRBJ1-4
size: NA
V: TRBV5-4

CDR3: CASSLGLAGRDEQFF
DNA: TGTGCCAGCAGCTTAGGACTAGCGGGAAGGGATGAGCAGTTCTTC
D: TRBD2
J: TRBJ2-1
size: NA
V: TRBV11-1

CDR3: CASSDRENTGELFF
DNA: TGTGCCAGCAGTGATCGGGAGAACACCGGGGAGCTGTTTTTT
D: NA
J: TRBJ2-2
size: NA
V: TRBV28

CDR3: CASSLTSNTGELFF
DNA: TGTGCCAGCAGCTTAACATCGAACACCGGGGAGCTGTTTTTT
D: NA
J: TRBJ2-2
size: NA
V: TRBV11-3

CDR3: CASSWGGNGETQYF
DNA: TGTGCCAGCAGCTGGGGGGGGAACGGAGAGACCCAGTACTTC
D: TRBD2
J: TRBJ2-5
size: NA
V: TRBV6-5

CDR3: CASNTNPGTVGPYEQYF
DNA: TGCGCCAGCAACACCAATCCGGGGACAGTGGGCCCCTACGAGCAGTACTTC
D: TRBD1
J: TRBJ2-7
size: NA
V: TRBV5-1

CDR3: CASSPQTSALHGGANVLTF
DNA: TGTGCCAGCAGCCCCCAGACTAGCGCTCTCCACGGTGGGGCCAACGTCCTGACTTTC
D: TRBD2
J: TRBJ2-6
size: NA
V: TRBV5-4

CDR3: CASSPPPLSGREDEQYF
DNA: TGTGCCAGCAGTCCCCCCCCTTTAAGCGGGAGGGAAGACGAGCAGTACTTC
D: TRBD2
J: TRBJ2-7
size: NA
V: TRBV28

CDR3: CSVYRNRISSYEQYF
DNA: TGCAGCGTGTACCGGAACAGGATTAGCTCCTACGAGCAGTACTTC
D: NA
J: TRBJ2-7
size: few
V: TRBV29-1

CDR3: CASSLVADRVREKLFF
DNA: TGTGCCAGCAGCTTAGTCGCGGACAGGGTACGGGAAAAACTGTTTTTT
D: TRBD1
J: TRBJ1-4
size: NA
V: TRBV7-2

CDR3: CAGAGQPTTIQETQYF
DNA: TGTGCCGGGGCCGGACAGCCGACGACCATCCAAGAGACCCAGTACTTC
D: NA
J: TRBJ2-5
size: NA
V: TRBV18

CDR3: CACVGTSGFTDTQYF
DNA: TGTGCCTGCGTTGGGACTAGCGGTTTCACAGATACGCAGTATTTT
D: TRBD2
J: TRBJ2-3
size: NA
V: TRBV30

CDR3: CASSLEGAGFSPLHF
DNA: TGTGCCAGCAGCTTAGAAGGGGCAGGGTTTTCACCCCTCCACTTT
D: NA
J: TRBJ1-6
size: NA
V: TRBV7-9

CDR3: CASSELAGSYNEQFF
DNA: TGTGCCAGCAGTGAACTAGCGGGATCCTACAATGAGCAGTTCTTC
D: TRBD2
J: TRBJ2-1
size: NA
V: TRBV6-4